This T cell receptor (beta chain) originates from a study of blood T cell repertoires in COVID-19. Produced via immunoSEQ multiplex PCR; TCRdb's table is partial and in-frame only. Among under 150,000 clones listed, about 81% were seen once. The receptor was isolated from a man in his forties with acute COVID-19. Sequencing was performed on PBMCs or T cells enriched from blood (not recorded which).

CDR3 sequence: CASSLSGSGANVLTF. CDR3 bases: TGTGCCAGCAGCTTATCAGGGTCTGGGGCCAACGTCCTGACTTTC. The chain uses TRBV7-9 and TRBJ2-6; tentatively, D is TRBD1 (5 bases). V lost 2 bases and J 1 base, leaving 6 bases between the germline ends. The CDR3 runs to 15 residues. Germline loops: CDR1 SEHNR, CDR2 FQNEAQ (reference sequence).